This entry features one TCR beta chain sequence. The data were obtained in a study of blood T cell repertoires in COVID-19. TCRdb's table, derived via immunoSEQ multiplex PCR, lists solely in-frame clones and lacks some. The profile shows 150,000 or so clones, around 83% of them singletons. Sequenced sample: peripheral blood. This receptor was obtained from a woman aged 50 to 60 with COVID-19, enrolled during active disease.

CDR3 residues: CASSTTGDPSGNTIYF. CDR3 coding DNA: TGTGCCAGCTCAACGACAGGGGACCCATCTGGAAACACCATATATTTT. The J gene is TRBJ1-3, the V gene TRBV18; 8 bases align to TRBD1. With 5 bases clipped from V and 1 base from J, the junction kept 7 bases outside the gene matches. In germline, CDR1 is KGHSH, CDR2 LQKENI. This CDR3 comprises 16 residues.